Presented here are 19 T cell receptor beta chains from one specimen sequenced in a study of blood T cell repertoires in COVID-19. Clones were sequenced by immunoSEQ multiplex PCR, and TCRdb holds only the in-frame ones, with some missing. The data contain about 61,000 clones, about 77% of them singletons. The sequencing sample was made of peripheral blood. Receptor source: a man at least 80 years old with active or convalescent COVID-19.

The chain carries TRBV18 and TRBJ2-5; 7 positions agree with TRBD1. The CDR3 consists of 15 residues. V shed 3 bases and J 5 bases; nucleotides not matched to a gene: 9. CDR1 KGHSH and CDR2 LQKENI come from the germline V gene. CDR3 protein: CASSPTRGSYETQYF. Written as DNA, the CDR3 is TGTGCCAGCTCACCGACCAGGGGGTCCTACGAGACCCAGTACTTC.

The chain links TRBV5-1 to TRBJ2-5; the D gene is possibly TRBD2 (5 bases). The CDR3 length is 13 residues. Germline V CDR1 and CDR2: SGHRS, YFSETQ. With 0 bases removed from V and 5 bases from J, the gap between germline ends came to 8 bases. CDR3 region: CASSLDRGETQYF. Here the CDR3 DNA reads TGCGCCAGCAGCTTGGACCGAGGGGAGACCCAGTACTTC.

The chain is built from TRBV28 and TRBJ1-5; 8 bases fit TRBD1. The V segment lost 6 bases and the J segment 3 bases; nucleotides outside the gene matches: 10. Germline CDR1 and CDR2: MDHEN and SYDVKM. CDR3 size: 16 residues. CDR3 loop: CASRDYGTGLNQPQHF. The CDR3 nucleotides are TGTGCCAGCAGAGACTACGGGACAGGCCTCAATCAGCCCCAGCATTTT.

The rearrangement uses TRBV5-1 and TRBJ2-2, with TRBD1 identical over 8 bases. Trimming cost V 5 bases and J 7 bases; bases outside gene matches: 10. Germline CDR1 and CDR2: SGHRS and YFSETQ. The CDR3 contains 15 residues. CDR3 loop: CASRQPDRDVGELFF. The CDR3 DNA is TGCGCCAGCAGACAACCGGACAGGGATGTCGGGGAGCTGTTTTTT.

This chain uses TRBV10-3 with TRBJ1-2; D uncertain. This CDR3 contains 13 residues. Germline-derived CDR1 and CDR2 are ENHRY and SYGVKD. V shed 3 bases and J shed 6 bases, with 11 bases lying between them. The CDR3 DNA sequence: TGTGCCATCAGTGATTCGGGGAGCAATGGCTACACCTTC. Translated, it gives CAISDSGSNGYTF.

A note on this clone: The same CDR3 can be traced to other DNA sequences in this sample. V usage is TRBV5-1 and J usage is TRBJ2-1, with a weak D call TRBD2 (6 bases). Germline-derived CDR1 and CDR2 are SGHRS and YFSETQ. This CDR3 spans 15 amino acids. The germline V and J ends were trimmed by 0 bases and 5 bases, with 12 bases remaining between them. This CDR3 is CASSLGTGEHNEQFF. The CDR3 DNA reads TGCGCCAGCAGCTTGGGGACGGGAGAACACAATGAGCAGTTCTTC.

The V gene is TRBV28, the J gene TRBJ2-7, with TRBD2 matching over 10 bases. The V gene's germline CDR1 is MDHEN and CDR2 SYDVKM. Trimming at V came to 7 bases and at J to 7 bases, leaving 13 bases not matched to a gene. The length of the CDR3 is 15 residues. The CDR3 region is CASTYGSGRVGEQYF. DNA of the CDR3: TGTGCCAGCACCTACGGAAGCGGGAGGGTTGGTGAGCAGTACTTC.

This clone appeared once. The chain is built from TRBV5-1 and TRBJ2-3; D gene unclear. Per germline, CDR1 SGHRS and CDR2 YFSETQ. The V end was cut by 4 bases, the J end by 4 bases, with 13 bases between. The CDR3 is 14 amino acids. This CDR3 reads CASSLSLGPDTQYF. CDR3 bases: TGCGCCAGCAGCCTCTCGTTGGGCCCAGATACGCAGTATTTT.

The chain has TRBV3-1 (or the pseudogene TRBV3-2) and TRBJ2-1; 7 nucleotides align to TRBD1. CDR3 length equals 14 residues. Germline CDR1 and CDR2: LGHDT and YNNKEL (reference sequence). V was clipped by 4 bases and J by 6 bases; unmatched bases: 6. The CDR3 spells CASSLLTGTNEQFF. The CDR3 DNA follows: TGTGCCAGCAGCCTTCTGACAGGGACCAATGAGCAGTTCTTC.

This chain uses TRBV2 with TRBJ1-1; D perhaps matches TRBD1 (6 bases). V was cut by 7 bases and J by 1 base, with 13 bases left in between. Germline V gene lookup returns CDR1 SNHLY and CDR2 FYNNEI. This CDR3 has 14 residues. The CDR3 here is CASITWGPNTEAFF. The CDR3 region has the DNA TGTGCCAGCATCACATGGGGGCCGAACACTGAAGCTTTCTTT.

This clone was picked up one time. This rearrangement joins TRBV4-3 to TRBJ2-3; 12 bases are shared with TRBD2. Germline V gives CDR1 LGHNA, CDR2 YSLEER. The CDR3 runs to 16 residues. The V and J ends lost 4 bases and 5 bases, in that order; junction bases with no gene match: 7. CDR3 loop: CASSPSSGRGGDTQYF. CDR3 nucleotide sequence: TGCGCCAGCAGCCCGTCTAGCGGGAGGGGGGGAGATACGCAGTATTTT.

The chain links TRBV5-1 to TRBJ2-7, with TRBD2 as a possible D gene (7 bases). CDR3 length: 14 residues. V lost 1 base and J 5 bases, leaving 13 bases between the germline ends. CDR1 is SGHRS and CDR2 is YFSETQ in the germline V gene. The chain's CDR3 is CASSLWGGENEQYF. The CDR3 bases are TGCGCCAGCAGCTTGTGGGGGGGCGAAAACGAGCAGTACTTC.

The chain links TRBV6-5 to TRBJ2-1; the D gene is possibly TRBD1 (5 bases). The CDR3 extends over 15 amino acids. Germline V gene sequence: CDR1 MNHEY, CDR2 SVGAGI. Deletions cut 2 bases from V and 8 bases from J, with 16 bases between. The CDR3 reads CASSYQSPGWDEQFF. The CDR3 coding sequence is TGTGCCAGCAGTTACCAGTCCCCAGGGTGGGATGAGCAGTTCTTC.

This chain connects TRBV30 to TRBJ2-4, with D perhaps matching TRBD1 (5 bases). The CDR3 runs to 12 residues. The germline gives CDR1 GTSNPN, CDR2 SVGIG (reference sequence). V shed 3 bases and J shed 6 bases, with 9 bases lying between them. The CDR3 sequence is CAWSVRVNIQYF. CDR3 coding DNA: TGTGCCTGGAGCGTCAGGGTAAACATTCAGTACTTC.

This clone has more than one count but fewer than ten. V usage is TRBV7-9 and J usage is TRBJ2-1; TRBD2 is a possible D gene (6 bases). This CDR3 spans 15 amino acids. The V end was cut by 2 bases, the J end by 7 bases, with 15 bases between. Germline CDR1 SEHNR, CDR2 FQNEAQ (reference sequence). CDR3 in amino acids: CASSLSFGGYNEQFF. In DNA form, the CDR3 reads TGTGCCAGCAGCTTATCGTTCGGGGGTTATAATGAGCAGTTCTTC. Together with reference TRBV7-9 and TRBJ2-1, the CDR3 gives the full variable domain: DTGVSQNPRHKITKRGQNVTFRCDPISEHNRLYWYRQTLGQGPEFLTYFQNEAQLEKSRLLSDRFSAERPKGSFSTLEIQRTEQGDSAMYLCASSLSFGGYNEQFFGPGTRLTVL.

In this sample, this clone turned up many times. The genes are TRBV6-5 and TRBJ1-2, with D possibly being TRBD1 (6 bases). The V end was cut by 4 bases, the J end by 4 bases, with 16 bases between. The CDR3 totals 15 residues. CDR1 is MNHEY, CDR2 SVGAGI, per germline. The CDR3 DNA follows: TGTGCCAGCAGTTCTGAATACAGGGCGGCCTATGGCTACACCTTC. Translated: CASSSEYRAAYGYTF.

This clone occurred once. V is TRBV19 and J is TRBJ2-7, with 7 bases lining up with TRBD1. Germline V gives CDR1 LNHDA, CDR2 SQIVND (reference sequence). The CDR3 spans 15 residues. Trimming took 6 bases from V and 1 from J; bases not matched to a gene: 9. The chain's CDR3 is CASRDRDRGSYEQYF. As DNA, the CDR3 is TGTGCCAGTAGGGACCGGGACAGAGGTTCCTACGAGCAGTACTTC. The whole variable domain, filled in from reference TRBV19 and TRBJ2-7, reads DGGITQSPKYLFRKEGQNVTLSCEQNLNHDAMYWYRQDPGQGLRLIYYSQIVNDFQKGDIAEGYSVSREKKESFPLTVTSAQKNPTAFYLCASRDRDRGSYEQYFGPGTRLTVT.

The rearrangement uses TRBV19 and TRBJ1-1; 7 bases fit TRBD1. CDR3 size: 14 residues. Per the germline V gene, CDR1 is LNHDA and CDR2 is SQIVND (reference sequence). V lost 6 bases, J lost 0 bases, and 4 bases stayed unmatched. The CDR3 DNA reads TGTGCCAGTAGGACAGGGTGGCTGAACACTGAAGCTTTCTTT. Amino acids: CASRTGWLNTEAFF.

On this clone itself: The sample has other DNA sequences that encode this CDR3 too. The rearrangement uses TRBV6-5 and TRBJ1-3; 7 bases map to TRBD1. The CDR3 sequence is 15 residues long. Germline CDR1 and CDR2: MNHEY and SVGAGI. The V segment lost 2 bases and the J segment 2 bases; nucleotides outside the gene matches: 3. CDR3 residues: CASSYGTGAGNTIYF. The CDR3 region has the DNA TGTGCCAGCAGTTACGGCACAGGGGCTGGAAACACCATATATTTT.